Only one count was recorded for the clone carrying this T cell receptor (beta chain). Its antigen is currently unknown. The assay was immunoSEQ multiplex PCR, and TCRdb's table has in-frame clones only and misses some. Counted here are 350,000 to 450,000 clones, roughly 90% occurring once; the ten biggest clones make up under 2%. CDR1 is SGHNT and CDR2 is YYREEE in the germline V gene (reference sequence). The CDR3 covers 15 residues. J was trimmed by 7 bases and V by 5 bases; bases with no gene match: 11. This sample was taken from a study of Ad26.COV2.S vaccination and SARS-CoV-2 variants. Study-wide background: The study gave Ad26.COV2.S intramuscularly, once or twice 56 days apart. Study observations and caveats: Total T cell responses were possibly underestimated by TCR breadth and depth analyses. Similar non-spike TCR breadth was seen in vaccine and placebo recipients.

Sample treatment: 19 received Ad26.COV2.S at low or high dose, single or two shots; about 5 received placebo; per-sample allocation not given. Collection of the samples took place on day 63 after the first injection of vaccine or placebo. This vaccine is an Ad26 vector that expresses the Wuhan-strain SARS-CoV-2 spike. V and J are TRBV5-4 and TRBJ2-1; 8 nucleotides agree with TRBD2. The starting material was peripheral blood, obtained in a trial of Ad26.COV2.S vaccine versus placebo. The origin of this receptor is a person aged 18-65 years who received the Ad26.COV2.S COVID-19 vaccine or a placebo. The CDR3 is CASRVAGGGLNEQFF. Written as DNA, the CDR3 is TGTGCCAGCAGGGTGGCGGGGGGCGGATTGAATGAGCAGTTCTTC. Based on the CDR3 plus reference TRBV5-4 and TRBJ2-1, the full variable domain is ETGVTQSPTHLIKTRGQQVTLRCSSQSGHNTVSWYQQALGQGPQFIFQYYREEENGRGNFPPRFSGLQFPNYSSELNVNALELDDSALYLCASRVAGGGLNEQFFGPGTRLTVL.